One and the same sample provided the 29 T cell receptor beta chains below, sequenced in a study of T cells in Graves' hyperthyroidism and ophthalmopathy. There were TCR beta CDR3 regions amplified from RNA transcripts. During a first-round RT-PCR of the TCR CDR3, the HTBI primer set was used. Via MiXCR, TCRdb re-called the multiplex PCR reads, giving one row per CDR3 protein. The table shows 500,000 to 700,000 distinct CDR3 sequences, with 16% occurring only once. Sample: blood. These receptors were obtained from a woman aged 18-30 years with Graves' hyperthyroidism.

The genes are TRBV19 and TRBJ1-4, with no clear D. From germline, CDR1 is LNHDA and CDR2 SQIVND (reference sequence). Trimming removed 6 bases at V and 5 bases at J, with 13 bases between. The CDR3 contains 14 residues. CDR3 in amino acids: CASSIKGSNEKLFF. Here the CDR3 DNA reads TGTGCCAGTAGCATCAAGGGCTCCAATGAAAAACTGTTTTTT.

This clonotype was detected ten times or more. This chain joins TRBV7-3 and TRBJ2-3; D remains ambiguous. The V gene lost 1 base and the J gene lost 0 bases, with 5 bases spanning the gap. Per the germline V gene, CDR1 is SGHTA and CDR2 is FQGTGA. The CDR3 consists of 14 residues. Here the CDR3 reads CASSLIPSTDTQYF. CDR3 nucleotides: TGTGCCAGCAGCTTAATTCCCAGCACAGATACGCAGTATTTT.

This clonotype was detected many times. V usage is TRBV11-2 and J usage is TRBJ2-4; the D is unclear. Germline V lookup: CDR1 SGHAT, CDR2 FQNNGV. Trimming shortened V by 5 bases and J by 3 bases, and 17 bases separated the two germline ends. The CDR3 covers 16 residues. CDR3 loop: CASSPPDFLGKNIQYF. CDR3 DNA: TGTGCCAGCAGCCCTCCGGATTTTCTAGGCAAAAACATTCAGTACTTC.

This clonotype was recorded at least ten times. The CDR3: CASSFATASTDTQYF. The CDR3 DNA sequence: TGTGCCAGCAGTTTTGCGACAGCTAGCACAGATACGCAGTATTTT. The chain joins TRBV6-1 to TRBJ2-3, with D perhaps matching TRBD1 (5 bases). V lost 5 bases to trimming and J lost 0 bases, with 12 bases between them. The CDR3 contains 15 residues. Germline V gene lookup returns CDR1 MNHNS and CDR2 SASEGT.

The J gene is TRBJ2-7, the V gene TRBV11-3; a weak D match, TRBD2 (5 bases). Germline lookup yields CDR1 SGHNT and CDR2 YENEEA. V was clipped by 5 bases and J by 4 bases, with 9 bases between them. This CDR3 region has 12 residues. CDR3 loop: CASSRTRYEQYF. The CDR3, as DNA: TGTGCCAGCAGCCGTACTAGGTACGAGCAGTACTTC.

This clonotype was picked up many times. The V and J genes are TRBV7-8 and TRBJ2-3; D not certain. Germline V lookup: CDR1 SGHVS, CDR2 FQNEAQ. The germline V and J ends were trimmed by 2 bases and 4 bases, with 10 bases remaining between them. The CDR3 has 14 amino acids. The CDR3 DNA is TGTGCCAGCAGCTTACGGGTAGGATCAGATACGCAGTATTTT. It specifies CASSLRVGSDTQYF.

This clonotype has more than one count but fewer than ten. The chain uses TRBV11-3 and TRBJ1-2; the D gene is possibly TRBD1 (5 bases). Trimming removed 2 bases at V and 0 bases at J, with 25 bases between. The CDR3 covers 20 residues. Per the germline V gene, CDR1 is SGHNT and CDR2 is YENEEA. CDR3 in amino acids: CASSLQIRFGHRTSNYGYTF. CDR3 DNA sequence: TGTGCCAGCAGCTTACAAATACGATTCGGACATAGAACTTCTAACTATGGCTACACCTTC.

This clonotype came up a few times. The rearrangement joins TRBV11-2 to TRBJ1-3; a possible D gene is TRBD1 (6 bases). The CDR3 spans 15 residues. Germline CDR1 is SGHAT and CDR2 is FQNNGV. The ends were cut back, 5 bases at V and 0 bases at J, with 11 bases in the middle. CDR3 bases: TGTGCCAGCAGCGTTACAGGGATCTCTGGAAACACCATATATTTT. It yields the protein CASSVTGISGNTIYF.

This clonotype was seen many times. The rearrangement uses TRBV20-1 and TRBJ2-3; 11 nucleotides agree with TRBD2. The V and J ends lost 6 bases and 2 bases, in that order; junction bases with no gene match: 4. Germline V lookup: CDR1 DFQATT, CDR2 SNEGSKA (reference sequence). This CDR3 contains 14 residues. The chain's CDR3 is CSAVGLAATDTQYF. The CDR3 coding sequence is TGCAGTGCAGTGGGACTAGCGGCCACAGATACGCAGTATTTT.

The chain uses TRBV27 and TRBJ1-2; TRBD1 might be the D (5 bases). CDR1 and CDR2 (germline): MNHEY, SMNVEV (reference sequence). V lost 0 bases to trimming and J lost 6 bases, with 20 bases between them. The CDR3 loop spans 17 amino acids. The CDR3 reads CASSLSRRVAGLNGYTF. DNA for the CDR3: TGTGCCAGCAGTTTATCACGGCGGGTTGCAGGGTTGAATGGCTACACCTTC.

The sample holds many counts of this clonotype. The rearrangement links TRBV24-1 to TRBJ1-1; D possibly corresponds to TRBD1 (5 bases). V was clipped by 2 bases and J by 6 bases, with 15 bases between them. Germline V gene lookup returns CDR1 KGHDR and CDR2 SFDVKD. CDR3 size: 15 residues. The CDR3 loop is CATSDSKGLKAEAFF. DNA for the CDR3: TGTGCCACCAGTGATTCAAAGGGACTAAAGGCTGAAGCTTTCTTT.

There are a few counts of this clonotype. A much larger clone is a single base away; this may be a read error. The rearrangement uses TRBV2 and TRBJ2-7; D not certain. V was cut by 4 bases and J by 0 bases, with 13 bases left in between. The CDR3 has 15 residues. Germline V CDR1 and CDR2: SNHLY, FYNNEI. CDR3 in amino acids: CASSGEGLDSYEQYF. In DNA, the CDR3 is TGTGCCAGCAGTGGAGAAGGGCTGGACTCCTACGAGCAGTACTTC.

This clonotype was detected many times. This chain uses TRBV27 with TRBJ2-1, with a tentative D call TRBD1 (6 bases). Between the trimmed V and J ends, which lost 2 bases and 3 bases, there was a span of 8 bases. The CDR3 is 14 amino acids. Per germline, CDR1 MNHEY and CDR2 SMNVEV (reference sequence). The CDR3: CASSLTGYYNEQFF. The CDR3 region has the DNA TGTGCCAGCAGTTTAACAGGGTACTACAATGAGCAGTTCTTC.

This chain joins TRBV6-6 and TRBJ1-2; D possibly corresponds to TRBD1 (5 bases). The CDR3 spans 17 residues. Looked up from germline, CDR1 is MNHNY and CDR2 is SVGAGI (reference sequence). Trimming pared 0 bases from V and 1 base from J, leaving 15 bases between. The CDR3 is CASSYSGRAEDNYGYTF. CDR3 coding DNA: TGTGCCAGCAGTTACTCGGGCAGGGCGGAGGATAACTATGGCTACACCTTC.

This clonotype came up many times. The chain couples TRBV5-1 to TRBJ1-1; D remains ambiguous. Trimming removed 0 bases at V and 0 bases at J, with 9 bases between. In germline, CDR1 is SGHRS, CDR2 YFSETQ. This CDR3 has 15 amino acids. This CDR3 reads CASSLGGKMNTEAFF. CDR3 nucleotides: TGCGCCAGCAGCTTGGGTGGGAAGATGAACACTGAAGCTTTCTTT.

This chain uses TRBV7-8 with TRBJ1-5; D gene uncertain. V lost 2 bases to trimming and J lost 0 bases, with 11 bases between them. Germline-derived CDR1 and CDR2 are SGHVS and FQNEAQ. The CDR3 consists of 16 residues. CDR3 in amino acids: CASSLLGTVSNQPQHF. Here the CDR3 DNA reads TGTGCCAGCAGCTTACTGGGAACCGTTAGCAATCAGCCCCAGCATTTT.

This rearrangement joins TRBV7-8 to TRBJ2-7; no reliable D call. Germline assignment: CDR1 SGHVS and CDR2 FQNEAQ. This CDR3 spans 14 amino acids. Trimming took 1 base from V and 2 from J, leaving 9 bases between them. The CDR3: CASSLESRTYEQYF. Here the CDR3 DNA reads TGTGCCAGCAGCTTAGAGAGTAGGACCTACGAGCAGTACTTC.

The chain joins TRBV6-2 or TRBV6-3 to TRBJ1-5; D is undetermined. V dropped 4 bases and J dropped 0 bases, with 16 bases sitting between them. The CDR3 sequence is 17 residues long. Germline V gives CDR1 MNHEY, CDR2 SVGEGT. The DNA for the CDR3 is TGTGCCAGCAGTTTCTCCAGAGGGATCCCTAGCAATCAGCCCCAGCATTTT. Protein sequence: CASSFSRGIPSNQPQHF.

This clonotype was counted between two and nine times. The chain recombines TRBV24-1 with TRBJ1-1; weak D call: TRBD1 (5 bases). The CDR3 contains 13 residues. Germline V gene sequence: CDR1 KGHDR, CDR2 SFDVKD. Trimming removed 9 bases from V and 1 base from J, with 11 bases in between. The CDR3 DNA sequence: TGTGCCACCCGAGGGGACGGGAACACTGAAGCTTTCTTT. It yields the protein CATRGDGNTEAFF.

This clonotype was counted between two and nine times. This rearrangement joins TRBV30 to TRBJ2-4; possible D gene TRBD1, 6 bases. Germline V gives CDR1 GTSNPN, CDR2 SVGIG (reference sequence). The CDR3 runs to 15 residues. The V end was cut by 2 bases, the J end by 3 bases, with 14 bases between. CDR3 nucleotides: TGTGCCTGGAGTCGAAAGGGGGATGGCAAAAACATTCAGTACTTC. Protein: CAWSRKGDGKNIQYF.

The chain recombines TRBV30 with TRBJ2-7; no clear D gene. The germline gives CDR1 GTSNPN, CDR2 SVGIG (reference sequence). The V end lost 3 bases, the J end lost 3 bases, and 9 bases lay between the germline ends. This CDR3 has 12 amino acids. The CDR3 spells CAWRTDVYEQYF. CDR3 coding DNA: TGTGCCTGGAGAACCGACGTCTACGAGCAGTACTTC.

In DNA, the CDR3 is TGTGCCAGCAGCCAAGGAACCCCGGGACTAGCGGGGGGAACAGATACGCAGTATTTT. It encodes CASSQGTPGLAGGTDTQYF. The V call is TRBV3-1, the J call TRBJ2-3; 15 positions agree with TRBD2. Germline CDR1 and CDR2: LGHDT and YNNKEL (reference sequence). V was pared by 1 base and J by 3 bases, with 8 bases of the junction left unmatched. The CDR3 runs 19 residues.

The chain uses TRBV7-9 and TRBJ2-3; TRBD1 matches at 9 bases. There are 15 residues in the CDR3. Losses at the gene ends were 5 bases for V and 5 bases for J; bases not matched to a gene: 8. Germline assignment: CDR1 SEHNR and CDR2 FQNEAQ (reference sequence). For the CDR3, the DNA is TGTGCCAGCAGCGATGACAGGGGACAGGGAGATACGCAGTATTTT. This codes for CASSDDRGQGDTQYF.

This clonotype was observed at least ten times. V gene TRBV2 combines with J gene TRBJ1-4; D gene unclear. The CDR3 has 15 amino acids. V shed 6 bases and J shed 0 bases, with 11 bases lying between them. Per the germline V gene, CDR1 is SNHLY and CDR2 is FYNNEI. The CDR3 DNA sequence: TGTGCCAGCAGCGTAAGCCCTGCAACTAATGAAAAACTGTTTTTT. Protein product: CASSVSPATNEKLFF.

The genes are TRBV29-1 and TRBJ2-5, with 8 bases lining up with TRBD1. Trimming took 4 bases from V and 2 from J; bases not matched to a gene: 3. The CDR3 has 13 residues. Per germline, CDR1 SQVTM and CDR2 ANQGSEA. Here the CDR3 reads CSVGGTGQETQYF. The CDR3 bases are TGCAGCGTTGGTGGGACAGGTCAAGAGACCCAGTACTTC.

This clonotype came up a few times. The germline gene is not matched at one end of the junction; a read error may be the cause. This rearrangement joins TRBV27 to TRBJ2-5; unclear D gene. Germline CDR1 and CDR2: MNHEY and SMNVEV (reference sequence). CDR3 length: 13 amino acids. CDR3: CVSSKAYQETQYF. The CDR3 DNA follows: TGTGTCAGCAGCAAGGCCTACCAAGAGACCCAGTACTTC.

This clonotype was seen ten or more times. This chain connects TRBV11-3 to TRBJ2-1, with 11 bases aligning to TRBD2. V was pared by 2 bases and J by 0 bases, with 9 bases of the junction left unmatched. CDR1 is SGHNT and CDR2 is YENEEA in the germline V gene. The CDR3 consists of 19 residues. CDR3: CASSLPRVAGGYSYNEQFF. As DNA, the CDR3 is TGTGCCAGCAGCTTACCCCGGGTAGCGGGAGGGTACTCCTACAATGAGCAGTTCTTC. The full variable domain, its missing parts supplied by reference TRBV11-3 and TRBJ2-1, is EAGVVQSPRYKIIEKKQPVAFWCNPISGHNTLYWYLQNLGQGPELLIRYENEEAVDDSQLPKDRFSAERLKGVDSTLKIQPAELGDSAVYLCASSLPRVAGGYSYNEQFFGPGTRLTVL.

With respect to this clonotype: At one end the junction does not follow the germline gene, possibly because of a read error. This chain connects TRBV12-3 or TRBV12-4 to TRBJ1-3, with 7 bases lining up with TRBD1. The CDR3 has 16 residues. The chain's CDR3 is CANSPWDRVSGNTIYF. The DNA of the CDR3 is TGTGCCAACAGTCCGTGGGACAGAGTCTCTGGAAACACCATATATTTT.

This clonotype was seen at least ten times. The gene calls are TRBV2 and TRBJ2-1; unclear D gene. V was pared by 3 bases and J by 2 bases, with 17 bases between. Germline-derived CDR1 and CDR2 are SNHLY and FYNNEI. The length of the CDR3 is 17 residues. The CDR3 coding sequence is TGTGCCAGCAGTGATACGAGACACATCTTAACCTACAATGAGCAGTTCTTC. This gives the protein CASSDTRHILTYNEQFF.